This passage covers 14 T cell receptor beta chains from one sample sequenced in a study of response to subunit inactivated influenza vaccine. TCRdb re-called the RT-PCR reads through MiXCR, storing one row per CDR3 protein. This sample has more than 200,000 distinct CDR3 sequences, with 10% to 15% found just once. Sequenced here: non-naive T cells sorted from PBMCs, sampled 14 to 15 days before vaccination. The receptors here all came from a man in his fifties or sixties who received an inactivated influenza vaccine.

This clonotype was seen only a few times. V is TRBV19 and J is TRBJ2-4; a weak D match, TRBD1 (6 bases). This CDR3 comprises 18 residues. From germline, CDR1 is LNHDA and CDR2 SQIVND (reference sequence). V was shortened by 5 bases and J by 3 bases, with 23 bases between the two germline ends. The CDR3 protein is CASSLFFGWGRDKNIQYF. The CDR3 nucleotides are TGTGCCAGTAGTCTTTTTTTTGGTTGGGGGCGCGACAAAAACATTCAGTACTTC.

This clonotype was seen at least ten times. CDR3 protein: CASSSRGGAKCTF. CDR3 sequence (DNA): TGTGCCAGCAGCTCGCGGGGAGGGGCCAAGTGCACCTTC. The chain combines TRBV7-2 with TRBJ1-2; D might be TRBD1 (5 bases). The CDR3 spans 13 residues. The germline V and J ends were trimmed by 4 bases and 13 bases, with 19 bases remaining between them. Germline lookup yields CDR1 SGHTA and CDR2 FQGNSA.

This clonotype showed up just once. The rearrangement joins TRBV28 to TRBJ2-7; unclear D gene. CDR1 MDHEN and CDR2 SYDVKM come from the germline V gene. The CDR3 has 15 residues. With 4 bases removed from V and 2 bases from J, the gap between germline ends came to 15 bases. CDR3: CASSWMAQSAYEQYF. The CDR3 region has the DNA TGTGCCAGCAGTTGGATGGCTCAGTCTGCCTACGAGCAGTACTTC.

This chain joins TRBV6-5 and TRBJ2-7; 8 positions agree with TRBD1. This CDR3 has 15 amino acids. V shed 2 bases and J 5 bases; nucleotides not matched to a gene: 8. Germline-derived CDR1 and CDR2 are MNHEY and SVGAGI. CDR3 protein: CASSYSRGRTHEQYF. CDR3 coding DNA: TGTGCCAGCAGTTACAGCAGGGGGCGTACCCACGAGCAGTACTTC.

With respect to this clonotype: Given a much more abundant clone one base away, this may be a read error. This chain uses TRBV18 with TRBJ2-1, with a weak D call TRBD2 (6 bases). Per germline, CDR1 KGHSH and CDR2 LQKENI. V was clipped by 0 bases and J by 7 bases, with 16 bases between them. This CDR3 has 16 amino acids. The CDR3 sequence is CASSPPTARGMNEQFF. DNA of the CDR3: TGTGCCAGCTCACCACCAACTGCACGGGGGATGAATGAGCAGTTCTTC.

The V and J genes are TRBV5-6 and TRBJ2-7; D possibly corresponds to TRBD2 (6 bases). V shed 6 bases and J shed 3 bases, with 16 bases lying between them. Per germline, CDR1 SGHDT and CDR2 YYEEEE. This CDR3 has 14 residues. DNA for the CDR3: TGTGCCAGCATCCGGAGGGGATCTCTCTACGAGCAGTACTTC. Amino acid sequence: CASIRRGSLYEQYF. Drawing the rest from reference TRBV5-6 and TRBJ2-7, the complete variable domain is DAGVTQSPTHLIKTRGQQVTLRCSPKSGHDTVSWYQQALGQGPQFIFQYYEEEERQRGNFPDRFSGHQFPNYSSELNVNALLLGDSALYLCASIRRGSLYEQYFGPGTRLTVT.

The chain recombines TRBV11-1 with TRBJ2-2; possible D gene TRBD2, 5 bases. CDR1 and CDR2 from the germline V gene are SGHAT and FQDESV (reference sequence). V shed 1 base and J shed 6 bases, with 18 bases lying between them. CDR3 length equals 17 residues. The CDR3 DNA reads TGTGCCAGCAGCTTAGAGTCTAGCCTCCCCCTGGCCGGGGAGCTGTTTTTT. Its translation is CASSLESSLPLAGELFF.

This clonotype appeared many times. Here the CDR3 DNA reads TGCAGTGCTAGAGATCTAAGAGGGCCGAACTATGGCTACACCTTC. It is translated as CSARDLRGPNYGYTF. V and J are TRBV20-1 and TRBJ1-2; unclear D gene. Germline V gene lookup returns CDR1 DFQATT and CDR2 SNEGSKA (reference sequence). The CDR3 loop spans 15 amino acids. Trimming took off 0 bases at V and 2 bases at J, with 13 bases between the two ends.

This clonotype was observed a few times. The chain is built from TRBV6-5 and TRBJ1-6; TRBD1 aligns across 9 bases. Per germline, CDR1 MNHEY and CDR2 SVGAGI. The CDR3 spans 17 residues. V lost 2 bases and J lost 3; bases outside the gene matches: 5. The CDR3 is CASSYRPGQGYNSPLHF. The CDR3 nucleotides read TGTGCCAGCAGTTACCGGCCGGGACAGGGCTATAATTCACCCCTCCACTTT.

This clonotype was detected a few times. J is TRBJ1-1 and V is TRBV14; possible D gene TRBD1, 6 bases. There are 14 residues in the CDR3. Germline V gene lookup returns CDR1 SGHDN and CDR2 FVKESK. Trimming removed 4 bases from V and 6 bases from J, with 15 bases in between. The CDR3: CASSRRGPPAEAFF. As DNA, the CDR3 is TGTGCCAGCAGCCGACGGGGGCCCCCGGCTGAAGCTTTCTTT.

The rearrangement joins TRBV7-9 to TRBJ1-4; TRBD1 is a possible D gene (6 bases). Germline-derived CDR1 and CDR2 are SEHNR and FQNEAQ (reference sequence). The CDR3 spans 16 residues. Trimming removed 5 bases from V and 8 bases from J, with 21 bases in between. The CDR3 here is CASSRNIKGGEEKLFF. CDR3 sequence (DNA): TGTGCCAGCAGCCGAAATATTAAGGGGGGCGAGGAAAAACTGTTTTTT. Combining the CDR3 with reference TRBV7-9 and TRBJ1-4 gives the whole variable domain DTGVSQNPRHKITKRGQNVTFRCDPISEHNRLYWYRQTLGQGPEFLTYFQNEAQLEKSRLLSDRFSAERPKGSFSTLEIQRTEQGDSAMYLCASSRNIKGGEEKLFFGSGTQLSVL.

This clonotype was detected ten times or more. The chain employs TRBV11-2 and TRBJ1-6; tentative D call: TRBD1 (6 bases). Germline CDR1 and CDR2: SGHAT and FQNNGV. With 3 bases removed from V and 7 bases from J, the gap between germline ends came to 13 bases. The CDR3 is 15 residues long. CDR3 sequence (DNA): TGTGCCAGCAGCTTTGAGACAGGCGGGAATTCACCCCTCCACTTT. Its translation: CASSFETGGNSPLHF.

In its sample, this clonotype was seen a few times. The chain recombines TRBV20-1 with TRBJ2-1; D may match TRBD1 or TRBD2 (6 bases each). V was cut by 0 bases and J by 3 bases, with 15 bases left in between. This CDR3 comprises 16 residues. Per germline, CDR1 DFQATT and CDR2 SNEGSKA (reference sequence). This chain's CDR3 is CSARDTKGGHYNEQFF. For the CDR3, the DNA is TGCAGTGCTAGAGATACGAAGGGGGGCCACTACAATGAGCAGTTCTTC.

This chain links TRBV6-1 with TRBJ2-2; D is unresolved. Germline V gene sequence: CDR1 MNHNS, CDR2 SASEGT. Deletions cut 7 bases from V and 3 bases from J, with 15 bases between. CDR3 length: 15 residues. CDR3: CASTGQPKDTGELFF. DNA for the CDR3: TGTGCCAGCACAGGTCAGCCAAAGGACACCGGGGAGCTGTTTTTT.